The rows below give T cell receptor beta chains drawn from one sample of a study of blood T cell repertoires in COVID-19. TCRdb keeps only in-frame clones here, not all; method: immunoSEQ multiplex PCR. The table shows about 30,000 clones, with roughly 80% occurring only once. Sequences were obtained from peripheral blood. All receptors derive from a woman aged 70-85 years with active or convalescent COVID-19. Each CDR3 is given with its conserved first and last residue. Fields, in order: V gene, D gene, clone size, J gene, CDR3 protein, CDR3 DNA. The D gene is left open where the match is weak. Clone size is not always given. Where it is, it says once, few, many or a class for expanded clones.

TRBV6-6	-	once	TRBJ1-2	CASSYDTDGYGYTF	TGTGCCAGCAGTTACGACACCGATGGGTATGGCTACACCTTC
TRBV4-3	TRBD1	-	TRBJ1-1	CASSQDRDSTEAFF	TGCGCCAGCAGCCAGGACCGGGACAGCACTGAAGCTTTCTTT
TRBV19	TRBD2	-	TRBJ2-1	CASTLRLAGLGYNEQFF	TGTGCCAGTACCCTGAGGCTAGCGGGACTCGGATACAATGAGCAGTTCTTC
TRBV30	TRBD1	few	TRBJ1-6	CAWSLMTGGSSPLHF	TGTGCCTGGAGCCTAATGACAGGGGGATCTTCACCCCTCCACTTT
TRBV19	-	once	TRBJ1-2	CASSITSEGGYTF	TGTGCCAGTAGTATTACCTCGGAGGGTGGCTACACCTTC
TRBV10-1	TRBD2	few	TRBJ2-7	CASSESRFGAGGGEQYF	TGCGCCAGCAGTGAGTCGAGGTTTGGAGCGGGAGGTGGCGAGCAGTACTTC
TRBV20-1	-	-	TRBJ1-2	CSAEGGGGYTF	TGCAGTGCGGAAGGGGGGGGTGGCTACACCTTC
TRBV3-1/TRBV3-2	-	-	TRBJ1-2	CASSQGPGYTF	TGTGCCAGCAGCCAGGGGCCGGGCTACACCTTC
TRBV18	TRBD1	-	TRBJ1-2	CASSQLTGLYGYTF	TGTGCCAGCTCACAACTGACAGGGCTCTATGGCTACACCTTC
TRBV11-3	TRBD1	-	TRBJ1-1	CASSLIRTGMNTEAFF	TGTGCCAGCAGCTTGATACGGACAGGGATGAACACTGAAGCTTTCTTT
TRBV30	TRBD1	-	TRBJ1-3	CAWSAGQGLQNTIYF	TGTGCCTGGAGTGCGGGACAGGGGTTGCAAAACACCATATATTTT
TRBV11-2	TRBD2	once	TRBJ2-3	CASSYPLSGVTDTQYF	TGTGCCAGCAGCTACCCCCTTAGCGGGGTGACAGATACGCAGTATTTT
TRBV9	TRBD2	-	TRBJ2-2	CASSVEASGNTGELFF	TGTGCCAGCAGCGTAGAGGCTAGCGGGAACACCGGGGAGCTGTTTTTT
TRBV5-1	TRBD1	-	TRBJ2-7	CASSLHTGGAGTGSYEQYF	TGCGCCAGCAGCTTACACACTGGCGGGGCGGGGACAGGGTCCTACGAGCAGTACTTC
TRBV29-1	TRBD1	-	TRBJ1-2	CSVAGTDYGYTF	TGCAGCGTTGCCGGGACAGACTATGGCTACACCTTC
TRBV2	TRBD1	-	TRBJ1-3	CASSYGTGGMSNTIYF	TGTGCCAGCAGTTACGGGACAGGGGGCATGAGTAACACCATATATTTT
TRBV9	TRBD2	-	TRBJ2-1	CASSVATGLAGGSNEQFF	TGTGCCAGCAGCGTAGCTACAGGACTAGCGGGAGGCAGCAATGAGCAGTTCTTC
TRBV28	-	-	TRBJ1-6	CASTQRGSYNSPLHF	TGTGCCAGCACCCAACGGGGGTCCTATAATTCACCCCTCCACTTT
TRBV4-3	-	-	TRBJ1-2	CASSQILWDYYGYTF	TGCGCCAGCAGCCAAATATTGTGGGACTACTATGGCTACACCTTC
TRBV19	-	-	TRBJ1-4	CASSTGGEKLFF	TGTGCCAGTAGCACCGGGGGTGAAAAACTGTTTTTT
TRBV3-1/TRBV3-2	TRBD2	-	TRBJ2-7	CASSPVTTSGNYEQYF	TGTGCCAGCAGCCCCGTAACGACTAGCGGGAACTACGAGCAGTACTTC
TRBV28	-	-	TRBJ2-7	CASKGMAGQYF	TGTGCCAGCAAGGGAATGGCGGGACAGTACTTC
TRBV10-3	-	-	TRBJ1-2	CAISESTLSANYGYTF	TGTGCCATCAGTGAGTCCACCCTTTCAGCTAACTATGGCTACACCTTC
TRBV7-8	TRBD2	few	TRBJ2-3	CASSLALAGDTQYF	TGTGCCAGCAGCTTAGCACTAGCGGGAGATACGCAGTATTTT
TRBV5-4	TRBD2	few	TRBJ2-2	CASSFSGGRNTGELFF	TGTGCCAGCAGCTTTAGCGGGGGGCGGAACACCGGGGAGCTGTTTTTT
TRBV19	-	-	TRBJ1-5	CASTGGQQPQHF	TGTGCCAGTACCGGGGGTCAACAGCCCCAGCATTTT
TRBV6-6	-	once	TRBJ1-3	CASSTLSGNTIYF	TGTGCCAGCAGTACTTTGTCTGGAAACACCATATATTTT
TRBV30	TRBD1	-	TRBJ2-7	CAWRNITGVGYEQYF	TGTGCCTGGAGGAACATCACAGGGGTGGGCTACGAGCAGTACTTC
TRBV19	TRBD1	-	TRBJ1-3	CATRQGFSSGNTIYF	TGTGCCACTAGACAGGGGTTTAGCTCTGGAAACACCATATATTTT
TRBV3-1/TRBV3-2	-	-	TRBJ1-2	CASSRRTGSAMGGYTF	TGTGCCAGCAGCCGAAGAACAGGCTCAGCAATGGGTGGCTACACCTTC
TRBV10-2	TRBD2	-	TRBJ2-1	CASRDRTSGRDEQFF	TGCGCCAGCAGGGATAGGACTAGCGGTCGCGATGAGCAGTTCTTC
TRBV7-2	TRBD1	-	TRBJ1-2	CASSPHRGRNYGYTF	TGTGCCAGCAGCCCCCACAGGGGACGGAACTATGGCTACACCTTC
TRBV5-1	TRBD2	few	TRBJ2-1	CASTSSLVAGYNEQFF	TGCGCCAGCACCTCGTCGCTGGTAGCGGGATACAATGAGCAGTTCTTC
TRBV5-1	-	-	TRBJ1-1	CASSLGGRGNTEAFF	TGCGCCAGCAGCTTGGGAGGCAGGGGAAACACTGAAGCTTTCTTT
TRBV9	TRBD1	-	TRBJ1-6	CASSPRGQNNSPLHF	TGTGCCAGCAGCCCCCGGGGACAGAATAATTCACCCCTCCACTTT
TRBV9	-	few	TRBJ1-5	CASSVGTQDGQPQHF	TGTGCCAGCAGCGTAGGTACCCAGGATGGTCAGCCCCAGCATTTT
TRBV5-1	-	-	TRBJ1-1	CASSRTVVTTEAFF	TGCGCCAGCAGCAGGACAGTCGTGACCACTGAAGCTTTCTTT
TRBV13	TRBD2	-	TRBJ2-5	CASSLTGLAGGAETQYF	TGTGCCAGCAGCTTAACCGGACTAGCGGGGGGGGCGGAGACCCAGTACTTC
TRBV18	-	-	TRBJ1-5	CASSATESNQPQHF	TGTGCCAGCTCTGCGACAGAAAGCAATCAGCCCCAGCATTTT
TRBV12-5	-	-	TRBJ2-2	CARTSQGLAGGELFF	TGTGCTAGGACCTCACAGGGGCTAGCGGGCGGGGAGCTGTTTTTT
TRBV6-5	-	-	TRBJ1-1	CASIQDWLVTEAFF	TGTGCCAGCATCCAGGACTGGTTGGTAACTGAAGCTTTCTTT
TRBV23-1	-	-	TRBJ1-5	CASSQSRRGGGNQPQHF	TGCGCCAGCAGTCAATCGAGGAGGGGAGGAGGCAATCAGCCCCAGCATTTT
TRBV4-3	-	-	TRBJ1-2	CASSHLDSQNYGYTF	TGCGCCAGCAGCCACCTCGACAGCCAGAACTATGGCTACACCTTC
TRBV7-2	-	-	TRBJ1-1	CASSLGPLASPNTEAFF	TGTGCCAGCAGCTTGGGTCCCCTAGCCAGCCCAAACACTGAAGCTTTCTTT
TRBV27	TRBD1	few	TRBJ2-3	CASSPRTGLRTDTQYF	TGTGCCAGCAGCCCTCGGACAGGGCTTCGCACAGATACGCAGTATTTT
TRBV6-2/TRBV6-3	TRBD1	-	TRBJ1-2	CASSSHRDRDGYTF	TGTGCCAGCAGTTCGCACCGGGACAGGGATGGCTACACCTTC
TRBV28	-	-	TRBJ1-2	CASRLPQGYGYTF	TGTGCCAGCAGGCTTCCGCAGGGGTATGGCTACACCTTC
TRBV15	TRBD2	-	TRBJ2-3	CATSSGGGSTDTQYF	TGTGCCACCAGCAGCGGGGGGGGGAGCACAGATACGCAGTATTTT
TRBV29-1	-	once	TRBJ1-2	CSVEVAPMGGYTF	TGCAGCGTTGAGGTGGCTCCTATGGGCGGCTACACCTTC
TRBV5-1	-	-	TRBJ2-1	CASSLGGPGEQFF	TGCGCCAGCAGCTTAGGAGGACCCGGGGAGCAGTTCTTC
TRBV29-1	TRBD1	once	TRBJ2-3	CSVETGADTQYF	TGCAGCGTTGAAACAGGGGCCGATACGCAGTATTTT
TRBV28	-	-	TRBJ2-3	CASSPPGGEPPPDTQYF	TGTGCCAGCAGCCCGCCGGGGGGCGAGCCCCCCCCAGATACGCAGTATTTT
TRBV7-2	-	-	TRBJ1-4	CASSSGGSTNEKLFF	TGTGCCAGCAGCTCTGGGGGGTCAACTAATGAAAAACTGTTTTTT
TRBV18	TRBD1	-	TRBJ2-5	CASSPLQGPKETQYF	TGTGCCAGCTCACCACTACAGGGGCCCAAAGAGACCCAGTACTTC
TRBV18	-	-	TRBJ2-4	CASSPPLAIGGAKNIQYF	TGTGCCAGCTCACCACCGCTGGCGATCGGAGGAGCCAAAAACATTCAGTACTTC
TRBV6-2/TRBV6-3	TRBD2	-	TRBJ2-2	CASSPPLATGELFF	TGTGCCAGCAGTCCCCCACTAGCGACCGGGGAGCTGTTTTTT
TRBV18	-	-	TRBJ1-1	CASSSEAGTEAFF	TGTGCCAGCTCATCGGAGGCTGGGACTGAAGCTTTCTTT
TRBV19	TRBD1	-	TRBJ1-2	CASTVQGAHYGYTF	TGTGCCAGTACAGTGCAGGGGGCACACTATGGCTACACCTTC
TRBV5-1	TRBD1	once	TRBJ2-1	CASSHYTGPGTGGSYNEQFF	TGCGCCAGCAGCCACTACACCGGTCCCGGGACAGGGGGCTCCTACAATGAGCAGTTCTTC
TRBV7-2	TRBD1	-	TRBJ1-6	CASSFRTGLANNSPLHF	TGTGCCAGCAGCTTTCGGACAGGGCTGGCAAATAATTCACCCCTCCACTTT